This TCR beta chain appears in the sequencing data of a study of cytomegalovirus exposure and HLA in healthy donors. Findings and limits, study-wide: In a later analysis, several top co-occurrence clusters appeared linked to parvovirus B19, influenza, CMV and Epstein-Barr virus.

Germline lookup yields CDR1 SGHVS and CDR2 FQNEAQ. The CDR3 contains 14 residues. The V end was cut by 2 bases, the J end by 4 bases, with 11 bases between. PCR primers comprised 60 Vbeta and 13 Jbeta primers. Produced via immunoSEQ multiplex PCR; TCRdb's table is partial and in-frame only. The profile shows under 95,000 clones, more than 70% of them singletons. Details on this clone: The antigen is unknown.

The source of this sequence is a woman aged 40 to 50 in good health and CMV-seropositive. The chain uses TRBV7-8 and TRBJ1-2; no reliable D call. Input material: PBMCs. The DNA of the CDR3 is TGTGCCAGCAGCTTAAGCCGCGGATCCTATGGCTACACCTTC. Translating it yields CASSLSRGSYGYTF.